Reported below is one TCR beta chain. The antigen it recognizes is unknown. The record has no base qualities; no much larger clone is one base away. CDR1 and CDR2, per the germline V gene, are SNHLY and FYNNEI. The CDR3 has 13 amino acids, counting the end cysteine and phenylalanine. Only the CDR3 portion is preserved as DNA: 39 bases, with reading frame beginning at the first base. V was cut back by 6 bases and J by 1 base, leaving a gap of 9 bases between them. These data originate in a study of cytotoxic CD8 clonotypes in ibrutinib-treated CLL (dated by TCRdb to about 2021). Background on the whole study: The cohort included roughly 15 treatment-naive and roughly ten relapsed/refractory patients; around 17 were IGHV unmutated. Cryopreserved peripheral blood mononuclear cells were obtained before treatment, at response, and at either sustained remission or disease progression. Responses were partial in about 25 patients and complete in 2; after median about 70 months follow-up, roughly 15 stayed in remission and about twelve progressed. Samples at response were collected after a median of about 13 months of treatment, with a range of about 6 to 36 months. Every remission and progressive disease sample was obtained while ibrutinib was still being received by the patients. On average, each sample had about 250,000 productive templates and approximately 100,000 productive rearrangements. Of the 70 to 100 people in the trial, approximately 24 had longitudinal samples available.

For TCR beta library preparation, 1.5 to 2.5 micrograms of genomic DNA were extracted from the cryopreserved PBMCs. Longitudinal blood samples from CLL patients receiving ibrutinib monotherapy were subjected to high-throughput TCR beta sequencing. The patients were enrolled in a single-center, open-label phase 2 trial of ibrutinib monotherapy. General conclusions and limits of the study: Public clonotypes were rare and either shrank or stayed stable during treatment, and the rise in clonality at ibrutinib response reflected expansion of private clonotypes. At ibrutinib response clonality went up, during sustained remission it held steady, and at progression it dropped back toward baseline. Baseline clonality exceeded that of age-matched healthy donors and correlated strongly with circulating CD8+ T-cell counts. Lymph node repertoires were not examined, and the timing of sampling was not matched between patients in sustained remission and those whose disease progressed.

On a MiSeq, deep resolution sequencing aimed for a depth between 1 in 1 million and 1 in 200,000 T cells, with each clonotype covered 10x on average. The immunoSEQ hsTCRB Kit was used to generate the TCR beta libraries. The authors processed their data as follows. ImmunoSEQ Data Assistant and ImmunoSEQ Analyzer were used for data analysis, and V, D and J genes were assigned according to IMGT definitions. Clonality was computed as one minus normalized Shannon entropy of productive rearrangement frequencies, ranging from 0 to 1. Only overrepresented clonotypes making up at least 0.05% of each patient's repertoire were included in the public clonotype analysis. Fewer than 15 repertoires from age-matched healthy donors, obtained from immuneACCESS, served as clonality controls. TCRdb retrieved this table from immuneACCESS and kept in-frame rearrangements only. Not all clones are present; in checked studies, unresolved V genes account for under half, and no reason is known for the remainder. V and J calls and clone size are those listed in that table; D and trimming were worked out from the DNA. The sample table shows fewer than 400,000 clones, and roughly 70% are seen once. Of the sample, roughly 6% falls within the top ten clones.

The receptor's source is a human donor with chronic lymphocytic leukemia. This material consisted of PBMCs, taken after 36 months of ibrutinib treatment. The rearranged segments are TRBV2 and TRBJ1-1, with the D gene too uncertain to name. For the CDR3, the sequence is CASRAEGNTEAFF. The bases are TGTGCCAGCAGGGCGGAGGGGAACACTGAAGCTTTCTTT.